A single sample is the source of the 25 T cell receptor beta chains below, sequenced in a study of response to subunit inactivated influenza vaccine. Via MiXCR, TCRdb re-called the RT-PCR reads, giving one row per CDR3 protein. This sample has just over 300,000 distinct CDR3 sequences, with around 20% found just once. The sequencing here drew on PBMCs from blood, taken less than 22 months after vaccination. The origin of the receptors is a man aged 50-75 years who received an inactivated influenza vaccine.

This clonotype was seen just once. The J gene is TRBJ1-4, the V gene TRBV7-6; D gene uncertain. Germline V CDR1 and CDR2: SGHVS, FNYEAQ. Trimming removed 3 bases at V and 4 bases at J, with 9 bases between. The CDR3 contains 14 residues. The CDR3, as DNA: TGTGCCAGCAGCTTGACTCTACTTAATGAAAAACTGTTTTTT. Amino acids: CASSLTLLNEKLFF.

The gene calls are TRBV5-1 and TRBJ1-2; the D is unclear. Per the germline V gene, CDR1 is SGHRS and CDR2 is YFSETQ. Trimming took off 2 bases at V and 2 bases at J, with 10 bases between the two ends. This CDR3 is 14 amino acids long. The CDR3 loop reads CASSFTDQNYGYTF. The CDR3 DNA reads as TGCGCCAGCAGCTTCACAGACCAAAACTATGGCTACACCTTC.

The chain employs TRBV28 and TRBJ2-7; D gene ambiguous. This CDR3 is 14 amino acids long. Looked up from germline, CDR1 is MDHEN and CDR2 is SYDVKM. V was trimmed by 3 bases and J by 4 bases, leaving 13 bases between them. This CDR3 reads CASSFSGVGYEQYF. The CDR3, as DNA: TGTGCCAGCAGTTTTTCTGGGGTAGGGTACGAGCAGTACTTC.

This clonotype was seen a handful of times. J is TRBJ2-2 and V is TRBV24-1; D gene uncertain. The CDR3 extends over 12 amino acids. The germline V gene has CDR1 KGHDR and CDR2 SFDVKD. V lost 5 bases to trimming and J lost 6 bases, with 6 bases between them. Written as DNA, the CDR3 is TGTGCCACCAGTGTCCGGGCCGGGGAGCTGTTTTTT. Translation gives CATSVRAGELFF.

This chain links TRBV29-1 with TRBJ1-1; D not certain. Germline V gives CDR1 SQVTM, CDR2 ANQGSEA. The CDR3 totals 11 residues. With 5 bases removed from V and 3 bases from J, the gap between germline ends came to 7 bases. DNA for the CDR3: TGCAGCGTTCTGCTGGACACTGAAGCTTTCTTT. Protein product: CSVLLDTEAFF.

CDR3 region: CASSLEGLGSYNEQFF. The CDR3 bases are TGTGCCAGCAGTTTAGAGGGTCTGGGCTCCTACAATGAGCAGTTCTTC. This sequence joins TRBV12-3 or TRBV12-4 and TRBJ2-1; the D is unclear. The CDR3 spans 16 residues. V shed 1 base and J shed 0 bases, with 10 bases lying between them.

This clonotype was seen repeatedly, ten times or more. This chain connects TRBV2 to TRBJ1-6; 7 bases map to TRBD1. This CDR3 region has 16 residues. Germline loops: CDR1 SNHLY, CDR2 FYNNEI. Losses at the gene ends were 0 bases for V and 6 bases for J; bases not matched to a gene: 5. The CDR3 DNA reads TGTGCCAGCAGTGAAGCGCAGGGGGACGGTAATTCACCCCTCCACTTT. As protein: CASSEAQGDGNSPLHF.

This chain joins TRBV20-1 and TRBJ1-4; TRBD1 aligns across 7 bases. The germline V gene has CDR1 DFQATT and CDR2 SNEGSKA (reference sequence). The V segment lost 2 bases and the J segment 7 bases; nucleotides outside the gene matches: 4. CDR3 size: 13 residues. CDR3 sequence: CSARRTGAEKLFF. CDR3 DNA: TGCAGTGCTAGACGCACAGGGGCTGAAAAACTGTTTTTT.

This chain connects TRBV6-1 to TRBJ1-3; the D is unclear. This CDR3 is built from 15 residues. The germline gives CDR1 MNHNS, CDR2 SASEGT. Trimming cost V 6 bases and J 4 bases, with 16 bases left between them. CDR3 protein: CASSPAKWRGNTIYF. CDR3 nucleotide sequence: TGTGCCAGCAGCCCCGCTAAGTGGCGAGGAAACACCATATATTTT.

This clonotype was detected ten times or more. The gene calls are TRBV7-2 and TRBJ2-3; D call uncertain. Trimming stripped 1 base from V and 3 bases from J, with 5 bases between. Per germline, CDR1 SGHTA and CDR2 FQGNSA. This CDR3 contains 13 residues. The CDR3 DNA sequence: TGTGCCAGCAGCTTAGGACTTACAGATACGCAGTATTTT. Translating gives CASSLGLTDTQYF.

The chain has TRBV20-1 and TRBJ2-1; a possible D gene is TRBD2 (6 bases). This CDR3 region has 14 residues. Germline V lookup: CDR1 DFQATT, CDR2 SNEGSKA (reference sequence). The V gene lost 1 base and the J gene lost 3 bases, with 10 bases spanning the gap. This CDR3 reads CSARVGGNYNEQFF. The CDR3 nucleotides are TGCAGTGCTAGAGTTGGAGGGAACTACAATGAGCAGTTCTTC.

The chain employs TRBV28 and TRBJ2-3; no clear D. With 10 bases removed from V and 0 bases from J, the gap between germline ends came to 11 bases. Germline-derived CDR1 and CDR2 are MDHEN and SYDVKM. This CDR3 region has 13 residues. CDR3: CATYRPSTDTQYF. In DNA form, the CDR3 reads TGTGCCACGTACCGGCCTAGCACAGATACGCAGTATTTT.

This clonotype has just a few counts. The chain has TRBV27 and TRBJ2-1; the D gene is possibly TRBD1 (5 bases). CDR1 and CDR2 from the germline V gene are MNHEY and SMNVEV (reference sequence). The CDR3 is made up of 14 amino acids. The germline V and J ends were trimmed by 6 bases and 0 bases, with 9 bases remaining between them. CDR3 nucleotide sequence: TGTGCCAGCAGGGACACGAGCTCCTACAATGAGCAGTTCTTC. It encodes CASRDTSSYNEQFF.

The CDR3 DNA is TGCGCCAGCAGCTTGGGGAGTATCACCGGGGAGCTGTTTTTT. Amino acids: CASSLGSITGELFF. V and J are TRBV5-1 and TRBJ2-2, with D unclear. Germline lookup yields CDR1 SGHRS and CDR2 YFSETQ. The CDR3 is 14 residues long. Trimming took 0 bases from V and 4 from J, leaving 7 bases between them.

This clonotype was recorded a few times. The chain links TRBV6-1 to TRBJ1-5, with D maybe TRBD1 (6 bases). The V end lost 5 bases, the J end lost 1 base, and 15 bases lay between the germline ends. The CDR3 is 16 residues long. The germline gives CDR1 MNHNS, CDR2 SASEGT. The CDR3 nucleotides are TGTGCCAGCAGTCCCGGGGGGGCAGGGAGCAATCAGCCCCAGCATTTT. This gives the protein CASSPGGAGSNQPQHF.

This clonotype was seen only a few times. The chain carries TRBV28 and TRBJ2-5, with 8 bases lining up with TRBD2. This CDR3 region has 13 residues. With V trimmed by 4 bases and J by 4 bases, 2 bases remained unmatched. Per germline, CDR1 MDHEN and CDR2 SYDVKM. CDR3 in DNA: TGTGCCAGCAGTTACGCGGGGGGAGAGACCCAGTACTTC. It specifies CASSYAGGETQYF.

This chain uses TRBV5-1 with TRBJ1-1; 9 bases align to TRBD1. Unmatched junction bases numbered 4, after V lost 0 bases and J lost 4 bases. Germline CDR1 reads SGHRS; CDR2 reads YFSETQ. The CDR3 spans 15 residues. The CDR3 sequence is CASSLDGQGSTEAFF. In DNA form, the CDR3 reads TGCGCCAGCAGCTTGGATGGACAGGGGAGCACTGAAGCTTTCTTT.

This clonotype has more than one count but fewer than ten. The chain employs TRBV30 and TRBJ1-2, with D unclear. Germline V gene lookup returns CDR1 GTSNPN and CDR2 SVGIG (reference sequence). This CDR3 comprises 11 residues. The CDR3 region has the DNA TGTGGGCTGGCGCGGGAGTATGGCTACACCTTC. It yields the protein CGLAREYGYTF.

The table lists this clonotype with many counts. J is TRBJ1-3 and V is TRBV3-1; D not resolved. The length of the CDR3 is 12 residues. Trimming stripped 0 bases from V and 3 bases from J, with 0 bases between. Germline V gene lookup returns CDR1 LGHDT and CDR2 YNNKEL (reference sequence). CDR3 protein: CASSQDGNTIYF. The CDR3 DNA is TGTGCCAGCAGCCAAGATGGAAACACCATATATTTT.

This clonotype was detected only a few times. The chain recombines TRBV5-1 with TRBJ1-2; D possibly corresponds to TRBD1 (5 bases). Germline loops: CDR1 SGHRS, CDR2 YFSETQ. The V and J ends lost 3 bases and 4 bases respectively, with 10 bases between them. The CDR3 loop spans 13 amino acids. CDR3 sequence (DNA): TGCGCCAGCAGCTCGGGACGGCTCTATGGCTACACCTTC. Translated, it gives CASSSGRLYGYTF.

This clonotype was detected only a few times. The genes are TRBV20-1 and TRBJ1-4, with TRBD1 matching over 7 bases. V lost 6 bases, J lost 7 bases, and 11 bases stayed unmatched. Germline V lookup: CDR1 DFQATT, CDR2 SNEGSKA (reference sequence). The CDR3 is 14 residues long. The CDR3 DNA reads TGCAGTGCGAGATACAGGGGTAGAGGTGAAAAACTGTTTTTT. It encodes CSARYRGRGEKLFF.

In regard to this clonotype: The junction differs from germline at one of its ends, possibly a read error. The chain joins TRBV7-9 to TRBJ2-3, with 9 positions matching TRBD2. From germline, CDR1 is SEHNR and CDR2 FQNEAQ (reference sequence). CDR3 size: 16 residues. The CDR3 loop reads CASSLALAGATDMQYF. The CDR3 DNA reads TGTGCCAGCAGCTTAGCCTTAGCGGGGGCCACAGATATGCAGTATTTT.

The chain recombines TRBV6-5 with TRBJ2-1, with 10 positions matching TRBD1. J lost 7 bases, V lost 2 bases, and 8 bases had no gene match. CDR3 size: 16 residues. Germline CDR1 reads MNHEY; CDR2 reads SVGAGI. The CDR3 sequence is CASSYVLRTGGNEQFF. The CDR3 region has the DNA TGTGCCAGCAGTTACGTTCTAAGGACAGGGGGGAATGAGCAGTTCTTC.

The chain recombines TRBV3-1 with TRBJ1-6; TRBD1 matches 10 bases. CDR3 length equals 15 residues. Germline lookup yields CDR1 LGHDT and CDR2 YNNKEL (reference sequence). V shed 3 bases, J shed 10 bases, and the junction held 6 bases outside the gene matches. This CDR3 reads CASSHFRDRGSPLHF. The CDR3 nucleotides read TGTGCCAGCAGCCATTTCCGGGACAGGGGATCACCCCTCCACTTT.

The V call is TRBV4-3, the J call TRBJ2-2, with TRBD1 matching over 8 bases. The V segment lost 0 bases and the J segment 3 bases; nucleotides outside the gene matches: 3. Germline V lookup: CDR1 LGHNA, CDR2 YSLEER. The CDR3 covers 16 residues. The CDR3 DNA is TGCGCCAGCAGCCAAGATAGGGACAGGCACACCGGGGAGCTGTTTTTT. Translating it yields CASSQDRDRHTGELFF.